This T cell receptor (beta chain) originates from a study of shared clonotypes between healthy human individuals. The overall study: Participating donors consisted of two women and a few men aged 18 to 49.

Whole-study results and caveats: Sampling used blood alone; tissue repertoires probably differ.

V was trimmed by 3 bases and J by 3 bases, leaving 18 bases between them. Germline assignment: CDR1 SGHDT and CDR2 YYEEEE. The CDR3 loop spans 16 amino acids. In regard to this clone: Its antigen is not identified.

Some clones are missing from TCRdb's copy, which holds only in-frame ones; the method was immunoSEQ multiplex PCR. The sample includes around 1.1 million clones, approximately 78% of them seen just once. The sample taken for sequencing was memory CD4+ T cells from PBMCs. Subset denoted: CD45RA-negative fraction. The J gene is TRBJ1-2, the V gene TRBV5-6; the D is unclear. This receptor was identified in a man younger than 35 in good health. Some clones in this sample may be carry-over from other donors' samples. CDR3 DNA: TGTGCCAGCAGCTGGACCCCCGGGCGTCAGCACTATGGCTACACCTTC. It translates to CASSWTPGRQHYGYTF.